A selection of T cell receptor beta chains follows, all from one sample in a study of CXCR3-negative and CXCR3-positive naive CD8 T cells. TCRdb reanalyzed the 5' RACE reads and collapses them to one entry per CDR3 protein, without DNA. The sample table includes over 70,000 distinct CDR3 sequences. Sequenced input: naive CXCR3+ CD8+ T cells from blood. These receptors were obtained from a human donor in good health. Some clones in this sample may be carry-over from other donors' samples. Both conserved end residues are part of each CDR3. Each record gives: V gene, J gene, CDR3 protein.

V: TRBV12-3/TRBV12-4; J: TRBJ2-3; CDR3: CASRLSGDTDTQYF
V: TRBV28; J: TRBJ2-7; CDR3: CASSLLSPGPSYEQYF
V: TRBV6-2/TRBV6-3; J: TRBJ2-1; CDR3: CASSYSILGSYNEQFF
V: TRBV7-6; J: TRBJ1-5; CDR3: CASSLNGASNQPQHF
V: TRBV4-1; J: TRBJ2-5; CDR3: CASSQERDGQETQYF
V: TRBV15; J: TRBJ2-3; CDR3: CATSRDPYSYSTDTQYF
V: TRBV6-2/TRBV6-3; J: TRBJ1-3; CDR3: CASSTDATSGNTIYF
V: TRBV12-3/TRBV12-4; J: TRBJ1-2; CDR3: CASSPTGGIGYTF
V: TRBV7-9; J: TRBJ2-1; CDR3: CASSLTGPNEQFF
V: TRBV5-4; J: TRBJ2-3; CDR3: CASREGDRRTDTQYF
V: TRBV4-1; J: TRBJ1-5; CDR3: CASSKGMNNQPQHF
V: TRBV6-5; J: TRBJ2-1; CDR3: CASSDRGPYNEQFF